The 2 T cell receptor beta chains reported below all come from one sample, sequenced in a study of low-dose radiotherapy and immunotherapy resistance in tumors. The authors ran 20 PCR cycles to amplify TCRs with a constant-region primer and V-primer adapter. TCRdb itself ran the reads through MiXCR, one entry per CDR3 protein. Of approximately 52,000 distinct CDR3 sequences listed, 33% are singletons. As to time point: after trial treatment. Documented treatment: LDRT plus nivolumab, ipilimumab, low-dose cyclophosphamide and aspirin (RACIN trial). The starting material was PBMCs, obtained after low-dose radiotherapy plus immunotherapy. The receptors stem from a male donor with rectosigmoid adenocarcinoma.

The chain employs TRBV2 and TRBJ2-7, with 8 bases fitting TRBD2. The length of the CDR3 is 15 residues. V shed 3 bases and J 1 base; nucleotides not matched to a gene: 5. CDR1 and CDR2 (germline): SNHLY, FYNNEI. CDR3 residues: CASSEGGGRSYEQYF. The CDR3 DNA is TGTGCCAGCAGTGAGGGCGGGGGGCGTTCCTACGAGCAGTACTTC.

This clonotype was picked up many times. The chain links TRBV7-6 to TRBJ2-4; 11 bases match TRBD2. Germline V gene sequence: CDR1 SGHVS, CDR2 FNYEAQ. J was trimmed by 6 bases and V by 4 bases; bases with no gene match: 2. This CDR3 spans 14 amino acids. The CDR3 DNA reads TGTGCCAGCAGCTCCGGGACTAGCGGAAACATTCAGTACTTC. Translating gives CASSSGTSGNIQYF.